Following are 25 T cell receptor beta chains from one sample sequenced in a study of T-cell memory formation after mild COVID-19. TCRdb independently ran MiXCR on the 5' RACE reads; one entry per CDR3 protein. This sample has around 200,000 distinct CDR3 sequences, with approximately 10% found just once. Sequenced input: PBMCs or a T cell subset sorted from them (not recorded which). Receptors originate from a man aged 18 to 29 who had mild COVID-19 (a few samples of this study predate the infection). Cell type and time point are not known.

This clonotype appeared a few times. The CDR3 DNA reads TGCAGTGTTAAAGGGAACACTGAAGCTTTCTTT. It translates to CSVKGNTEAFF. This chain joins TRBV20-1 and TRBJ1-1; D is unresolved. This CDR3 contains 11 residues. Between the trimmed V and J ends, which lost 7 bases and 1 base, there was a span of 7 bases. Germline V gives CDR1 DFQATT, CDR2 SNEGSKA (reference sequence).

As DNA, the CDR3 is TGTGCCAGCAGCCAAGATTTGACAGGGACGTATGGCTACACCTTC. This codes for CASSQDLTGTYGYTF. The genes are TRBV11-1 and TRBJ1-2; 7 nucleotides align to TRBD1. Trimming removed 5 bases from V and 5 bases from J; junction bases left unmatched: 11. The germline V gene has CDR1 SGHAT and CDR2 FQDESV (reference sequence). The CDR3 sequence is 15 residues long.

As regards this clonotype: Germline is not matched at one junction end, which may reflect a read error. The rearrangement uses TRBV7-2 and TRBJ1-6; D is possibly TRBD1 (5 bases). The CDR3 sequence is 15 residues long. The germline V gene has CDR1 SGHTA and CDR2 FQGNSA. CDR3 in amino acids: CASGTRTSFNSPLHF. In DNA form, the CDR3 reads TGTGCCAGCGGCACAAGGACATCCTTTAATTCACCCCTCCACTTT. Drawing the rest from reference TRBV7-2 and TRBJ1-6, the complete variable domain is GAGVSQSPSNKVTEKGKDVELRCDPISGHTALYWYRQSLGQGLEFLIYFQGNSAPDKSGLPSDRFSAERTGGSVSTLTIQRTQQEDSAVYLCASGTRTSFNSPLHFGNGTRLTVT.

The chain links TRBV6-1 to TRBJ1-1; no reliable D call. The CDR3 runs 14 residues. The ends were cut back, 1 base at V and 7 bases at J, with 13 bases in the middle. Per germline, CDR1 MNHNS and CDR2 SASEGT. CDR3 residues: CASSEDWTRGEAFF. The CDR3 nucleotides read TGTGCCAGCAGTGAAGACTGGACTCGGGGTGAAGCTTTCTTT.

This clonotype occurred a few times. V gene TRBV6-5 combines with J gene TRBJ2-5; D unresolved. The CDR3 has 14 amino acids. Trimming took 2 bases from V and 0 from J, leaving 7 bases between them. CDR1 MNHEY and CDR2 SVGAGI come from the germline V gene. DNA of the CDR3: TGTGCCAGCAGTTACGGCTCGTACCAAGAGACCCAGTACTTC. This gives the protein CASSYGSYQETQYF.

This clonotype was counted a single time. The chain uses TRBV24-1 and TRBJ1-2; the D is unclear. Germline V lookup: CDR1 KGHDR, CDR2 SFDVKD. Trimming left V 3 bases short and J 2 bases short, with 6 bases between. This CDR3 has 13 amino acids. In nucleotides, the CDR3 is TGTGCCACCAGTGATCCGGAAAACTATGGCTACACCTTC. Translated, it gives CATSDPENYGYTF.

This chain joins TRBV7-2 and TRBJ2-3; 7 nucleotides match TRBD1. The CDR3 loop spans 15 amino acids. Per germline, CDR1 SGHTA and CDR2 FQGNSA. J was trimmed by 2 bases and V by 5 bases; bases with no gene match: 7. CDR3 in DNA: TGTGCCAGCAGCCCGCAGACAGGGTTCACAGATACGCAGTATTTT. This gives the protein CASSPQTGFTDTQYF.

J is TRBJ2-1 and V is TRBV2, with D possibly called TRBD1 or TRBD2 (5 bases each). V was trimmed by 2 bases and J by 0 bases, leaving 11 bases between them. From germline, CDR1 is SNHLY and CDR2 FYNNEI. There are 16 residues in the CDR3. Here the CDR3 DNA reads TGTGCCAGCAGTGAATCGAGGGGCCGCTCCTACAATGAGCAGTTCTTC. Translating gives CASSESRGRSYNEQFF.

The V and J genes are TRBV7-2 and TRBJ1-6; D unclear. This CDR3 is 18 amino acids long. Germline-derived CDR1 and CDR2 are SGHTA and FQGNSA. V dropped 5 bases and J dropped 5 bases, with 22 bases sitting between them. CDR3 sequence reads: CASSPSWVSVLHNSPLHF. The DNA for the CDR3 is TGTGCCAGCAGCCCGAGTTGGGTATCAGTCCTCCATAATTCACCCCTCCACTTT.

The sample holds a few counts of this clonotype. The gene calls are TRBV6-2 or TRBV6-3 and TRBJ1-2; perhaps TRBD1 as D (5 bases). This CDR3 has 14 residues. CDR1 and CDR2 (germline): MNHEY, SVGEGT. Trimming cost V 3 bases and J 8 bases, with 16 bases left between them. DNA of the CDR3: TGTGCCAGCAGTTATGAGATAGGGGTTGGCGGCTACACCTTC. Its protein product is CASSYEIGVGGYTF.

A few counts support this clonotype. The chain joins TRBV7-9 to TRBJ2-1; no clear D gene. The V gene's germline CDR1 is SEHNR and CDR2 FQNEAQ (reference sequence). The CDR3 runs 16 residues. Trimming stripped 5 bases from V and 10 bases from J, with 24 bases between. The CDR3 bases are TGTGCCAGCAGCCCGCCCCCGTCTCTCCAGATTCGGGAGCAGTTCTTC. It is translated as CASSPPPSLQIREQFF.

V usage is TRBV15 and J usage is TRBJ2-7; D gene uncertain. V was cut by 8 bases and J by 0 bases, with 17 bases left in between. This CDR3 spans 15 amino acids. Germline lookup yields CDR1 LNHNV and CDR2 YYDKDF (reference sequence). The CDR3 coding sequence is TGTGCCACCCGACTTAGGCGGAAACACTCCTACGAGCAGTACGTC. Residues: CATRLRRKHSYEQYV.

V gene TRBV27 combines with J gene TRBJ2-7; 8 nucleotides match TRBD2. This CDR3 region has 15 residues. V trimming: 3 bases; J trimming: 7 bases; junction bases outside the gene matches: 11. CDR1 MNHEY and CDR2 SMNVEV come from the germline V gene (reference sequence). CDR3 bases: TGTGCCAGCAGTTTGGGGCGGGGGGCCGTTCGGGAGCAGTACTTC. Translating it yields CASSLGRGAVREQYF.

The chain uses TRBV7-2 and TRBJ1-1; D ambiguous. Trimming shortened V by 7 bases and J by 7 bases, and 13 bases separated the two germline ends. Germline values: CDR1 SGHTA, CDR2 FQGNSA. The CDR3 totals 12 residues. The CDR3, as DNA: TGTGCCAGCAACCCCGATTGGCTTGAAGCTTTCTTT. Translated, it gives CASNPDWLEAFF. The whole variable domain, remainder taken from reference TRBV7-2 and TRBJ1-1, is GAGVSQSPSNKVTEKGKDVELRCDPISGHTALYWYRQSLGQGLEFLIYFQGNSAPDKSGLPSDRFSAERTGGSVSTLTIQRTQQEDSAVYLCASNPDWLEAFFGQGTRLTVV.

This chain joins TRBV3-1 and TRBJ1-6; TRBD1 agrees at 8 bases. This CDR3 is built from 15 residues. CDR1 is LGHDT and CDR2 is YNNKEL in the germline V gene (reference sequence). V dropped 3 bases and J dropped 7; count of bases not matched to a gene: 5. The DNA of the CDR3 is TGTGCCAGCAGCCAGCAGGGGGCGAAAAATTCACCCCTCCACTTT. This sequence encodes CASSQQGAKNSPLHF. The entire variable domain, with the rest obtained from reference TRBV3-1 and TRBJ1-6, is as follows: DTAVSQTPKYLVTQMGNDKSIKCEQNLGHDTMYWYKQDSKKFLKIMFSYNNKELIINETVPNRFSPKSPDKAHLNLHINSLELGDSAVYFCASSQQGAKNSPLHFGNGTRLTVT.

This clonotype was seen only a few times. The CDR3 DNA follows: TGTGCCAGCAGTATTGGACAGGGAGAGGCCGGGGAGCTGTTTTTT. It translates to CASSIGQGEAGELFF. This chain links TRBV6-2 or TRBV6-3 with TRBJ2-2; 8 bases map to TRBD1. Germline lookup yields CDR1 MNHEY and CDR2 SVGEGT. The CDR3 totals 15 residues. Germline trimming cut 5 bases from V and 6 bases from J; bases unmatched to any gene: 8.

The chain couples TRBV12-3 or TRBV12-4 to TRBJ2-7, with TRBD1 matching over 8 bases. The trim removed 5 bases at V and 5 bases at J, leaving 8 bases unmatched. The CDR3 sequence is 14 residues long. The DNA of the CDR3 is TGTGCCAGCAGTCCGACAGGGGAACGTCACGAGCAGTACTTC. This codes for CASSPTGERHEQYF.

This clonotype was seen a few times. The V and J genes are TRBV7-2 and TRBJ2-7; D unclear. Germline assignment: CDR1 SGHTA and CDR2 FQGNSA. The germline V and J ends were trimmed by 3 bases and 2 bases, with 5 bases remaining between them. This CDR3 has 12 amino acids. The CDR3 is CASSLVTYEQYF. For the CDR3, the DNA is TGTGCCAGCAGCTTGGTCACCTACGAGCAGTACTTC. The whole variable domain, remainder taken from reference TRBV7-2 and TRBJ2-7, is GAGVSQSPSNKVTEKGKDVELRCDPISGHTALYWYRQSLGQGLEFLIYFQGNSAPDKSGLPSDRFSAERTGGSVSTLTIQRTQQEDSAVYLCASSLVTYEQYFGPGTRLTVT.

This chain connects TRBV6-6 to TRBJ2-3; 10 positions match TRBD2. The junction had 6 bases not matched to a gene; V was cut back by 5 bases and J by 1 base. The CDR3 contains 16 residues. CDR1 MNHNY and CDR2 SVGAGI come from the germline V gene (reference sequence). The CDR3 protein is CASSHQRGGRTDTQYF. In nucleotides, the CDR3 is TGTGCCAGCAGTCACCAGCGGGGGGGACGCACAGATACGCAGTATTTT.

V and J are TRBV7-8 and TRBJ2-3, with 8 bases aligning to TRBD2. Germline CDR1 SGHVS, CDR2 FQNEAQ. This CDR3 comprises 15 residues. V lost 3 bases and J lost 4; bases outside the gene matches: 6. The CDR3 here is CASSFASGYPDTQYF. The CDR3 nucleotides read TGTGCCAGCAGCTTTGCTAGCGGGTATCCAGATACGCAGTATTTT.

This clonotype was observed a handful of times. The chain carries TRBV5-1 and TRBJ1-1; D call uncertain. This CDR3 contains 13 residues. Deletions cut 1 base from V and 11 bases from J, with 15 bases between. The germline CDR1 and CDR2 sequences are SGHRS and YFSETQ. This CDR3 reads CASSLWGSVDAFF. The CDR3 nucleotides read TGCGCCAGCAGCTTGTGGGGTTCTGTAGACGCTTTCTTT.

This clonotype turned up a few times. This chain uses TRBV20-1 with TRBJ1-1, with a weak D call TRBD1 (6 bases). The V gene's germline CDR1 is DFQATT and CDR2 SNEGSKA (reference sequence). This CDR3 region has 13 residues. Deletions cut 5 bases from V and 5 bases from J, with 15 bases between. The CDR3 coding sequence is TGCAGTGCTTCGACAGGTCGGGAAACTGAAGCTTTCTTT. Translated, it gives CSASTGRETEAFF.

This chain connects TRBV18 to TRBJ1-5; D unresolved. The V gene lost 3 bases and the J gene lost 0 bases, with 6 bases spanning the gap. Looked up from germline, CDR1 is KGHSH and CDR2 is LQKENI. The CDR3 runs to 14 residues. CDR3 sequence: CASSPATSNQPQHF. The CDR3 coding sequence is TGTGCCAGCTCACCGGCAACTAGCAATCAGCCCCAGCATTTT.

The V call is TRBV4-3, the J call TRBJ2-3; TRBD2 matches 11 bases. After removal of 2 bases from V and 0 bases from J, the junction contained 7 bases not matched to a gene. This CDR3 region has 18 residues. In germline, CDR1 is LGHNA, CDR2 YSLEER. The CDR3 sequence is CASSQQLAGDSSTDTQYF. The CDR3 DNA reads TGCGCCAGCAGCCAACAACTAGCGGGGGACTCCAGCACAGATACGCAGTATTTT.

The chain is built from TRBV2 and TRBJ2-7; TRBD2 might be the D (6 bases). This CDR3 is 12 amino acids long. V was clipped by 4 bases and J by 2 bases, with 6 bases between them. The germline V gene encodes CDR1 SNHLY and CDR2 FYNNEI. CDR3: CASSGGAYEQYF. The CDR3 DNA is TGTGCCAGCAGTGGGGGGGCCTACGAGCAGTACTTC.